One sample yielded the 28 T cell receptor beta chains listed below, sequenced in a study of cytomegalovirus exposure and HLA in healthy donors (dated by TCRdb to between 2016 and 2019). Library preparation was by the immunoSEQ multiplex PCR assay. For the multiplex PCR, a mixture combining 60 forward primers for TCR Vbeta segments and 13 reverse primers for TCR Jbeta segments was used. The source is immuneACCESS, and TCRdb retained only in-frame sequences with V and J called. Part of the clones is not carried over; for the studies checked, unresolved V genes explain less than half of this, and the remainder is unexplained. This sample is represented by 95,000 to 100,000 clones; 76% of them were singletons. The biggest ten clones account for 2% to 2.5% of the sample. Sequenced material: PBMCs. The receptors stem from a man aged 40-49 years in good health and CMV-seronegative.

The CDR3 nucleotides are TGTGCCAGTAGTATAGCCCATATTCTAGCGGGGGGCGGAGATACGCAGTATTTT. This encodes CASSIAHILAGGGDTQYF. The J gene is TRBJ2-3, the V gene TRBV19; 11 bases are shared with TRBD2. This CDR3 contains 18 residues. The germline V gene has CDR1 LNHDA and CDR2 SQIVND (reference sequence). J gave up 5 bases and V 1 base, and 11 bases lay outside the gene matches.

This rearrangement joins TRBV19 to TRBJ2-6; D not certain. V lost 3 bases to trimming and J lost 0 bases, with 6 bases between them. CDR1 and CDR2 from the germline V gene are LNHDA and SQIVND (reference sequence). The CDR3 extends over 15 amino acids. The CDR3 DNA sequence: TGTGCCAGTAGTATCTCCGGCTCTGGGGCCAACGTCCTGACTTTC. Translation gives CASSISGSGANVLTF.

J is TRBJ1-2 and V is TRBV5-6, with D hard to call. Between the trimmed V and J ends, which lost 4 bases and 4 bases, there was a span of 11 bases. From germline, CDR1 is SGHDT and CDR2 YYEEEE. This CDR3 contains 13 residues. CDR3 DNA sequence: TGTGCCAGCAGCCGATTGACGGGCTATGGCTACACCTTC. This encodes CASSRLTGYGYTF.

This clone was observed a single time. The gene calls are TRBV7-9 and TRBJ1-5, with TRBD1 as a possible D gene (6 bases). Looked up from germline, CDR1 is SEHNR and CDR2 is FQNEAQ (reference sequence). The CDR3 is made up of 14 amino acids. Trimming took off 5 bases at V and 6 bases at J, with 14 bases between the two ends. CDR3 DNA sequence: TGTGCCAGCAGCCCCGCAGGGGAGATTCAGCCCCAGCATTTT. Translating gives CASSPAGEIQPQHF.

CDR3 nucleotide sequence: TGTGCCAGTCGATCGATTGGACTTCACCATGGAGGTGGCTACACCTTC. As protein: CASRSIGLHHGGGYTF. The chain couples TRBV19 to TRBJ1-2; D uncertain. This CDR3 region has 16 residues. The germline CDR1 and CDR2 sequences are LNHDA and SQIVND (reference sequence). Trimming removed 8 bases at V and 7 bases at J, with 26 bases between. Variable domain in full (rest from reference TRBV19 and TRBJ1-2): DGGITQSPKYLFRKEGQNVTLSCEQNLNHDAMYWYRQDPGQGLRLIYYSQIVNDFQKGDIAEGYSVSREKKESFPLTVTSAQKNPTAFYLCASRSIGLHHGGGYTFGSGTRLTVV.

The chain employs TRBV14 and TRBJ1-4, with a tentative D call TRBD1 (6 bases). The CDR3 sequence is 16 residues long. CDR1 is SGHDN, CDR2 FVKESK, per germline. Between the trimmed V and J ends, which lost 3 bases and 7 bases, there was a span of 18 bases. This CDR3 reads CASSQGTGPASEKLFF. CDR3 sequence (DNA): TGTGCCAGCAGCCAGGGAACAGGGCCAGCGAGTGAAAAACTGTTTTTT.

This CDR3 reads CASSQGLAGLAGELFF. The CDR3 nucleotides are TGCGCCAGCAGCCAAGGACTAGCGGGGTTGGCCGGGGAGCTGTTTTTT. This chain connects TRBV4-3 to TRBJ2-2; TRBD2 agrees at 11 bases. CDR3 length equals 16 residues. The germline CDR1 and CDR2 sequences are LGHNA and YSLEER. V was clipped by 1 base and J by 6 bases; unmatched bases: 4.

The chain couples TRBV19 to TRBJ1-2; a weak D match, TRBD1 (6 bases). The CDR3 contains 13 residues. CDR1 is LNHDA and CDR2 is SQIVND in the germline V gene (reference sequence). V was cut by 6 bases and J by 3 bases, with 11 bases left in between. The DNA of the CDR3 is TGTGCCAGTAGCCTCGGACAGCACTATGGCTACACCTTC. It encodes CASSLGQHYGYTF.

The CDR3 is CASSQVQGANEKLFF. The CDR3 DNA follows: TGTGCCAGCAGCCAAGTTCAGGGGGCCAATGAAAAACTGTTTTTT. The gene calls are TRBV4-2 and TRBJ1-4; 8 bases fit TRBD1. The germline CDR1 and CDR2 sequences are LGHNA and YNFKEQ. With V trimmed by 1 base and J by 5 bases, 3 bases remained unmatched. The CDR3 is made up of 15 amino acids.

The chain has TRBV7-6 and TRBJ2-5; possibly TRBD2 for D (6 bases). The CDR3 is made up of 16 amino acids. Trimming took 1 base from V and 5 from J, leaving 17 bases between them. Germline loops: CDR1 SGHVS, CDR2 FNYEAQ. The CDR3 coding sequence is TGTGCCAGCAGCTTAGGTCTCGGGAGATACGGGGAGACCCAGTACTTC. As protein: CASSLGLGRYGETQYF. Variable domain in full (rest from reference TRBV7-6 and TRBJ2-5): GAGVSQSPRYKVTKRGQDVALRCDPISGHVSLYWYRQALGQGPEFLTYFNYEAQQDKSGLPNDRFSAERPEGSISTLTIQRTEQRDSAMYRCASSLGLGRYGETQYFGPGTRLLVL.

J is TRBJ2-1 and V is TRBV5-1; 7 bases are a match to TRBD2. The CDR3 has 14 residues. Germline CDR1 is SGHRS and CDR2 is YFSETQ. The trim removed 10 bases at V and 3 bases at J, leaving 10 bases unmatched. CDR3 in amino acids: CAGGDPGNYNEQFF. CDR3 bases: TGCGCCGGGGGGGATCCAGGCAACTACAATGAGCAGTTCTTC.

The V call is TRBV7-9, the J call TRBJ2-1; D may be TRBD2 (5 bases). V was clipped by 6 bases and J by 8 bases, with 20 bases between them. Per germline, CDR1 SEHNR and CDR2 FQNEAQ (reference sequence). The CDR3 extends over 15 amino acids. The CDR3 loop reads CASSERRLERDEQFF. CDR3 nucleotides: TGTGCCAGCAGTGAACGAAGACTGGAGAGGGATGAGCAGTTCTTC.

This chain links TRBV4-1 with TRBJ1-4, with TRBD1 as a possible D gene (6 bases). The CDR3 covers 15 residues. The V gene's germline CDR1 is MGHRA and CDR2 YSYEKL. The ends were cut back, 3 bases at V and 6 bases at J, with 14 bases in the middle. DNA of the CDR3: TGCGCCAGCAGCCACCGGGACATCGGACATGAAAAACTGTTTTTT. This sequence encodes CASSHRDIGHEKLFF.

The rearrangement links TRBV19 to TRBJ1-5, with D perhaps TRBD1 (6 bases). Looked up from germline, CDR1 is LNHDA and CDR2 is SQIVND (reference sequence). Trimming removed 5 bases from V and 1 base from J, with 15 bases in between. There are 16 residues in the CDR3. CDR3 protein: CASSEGVTRSNQPQHF. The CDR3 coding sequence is TGTGCCAGTAGTGAGGGGGTAACGAGGAGCAATCAGCCCCAGCATTTT.

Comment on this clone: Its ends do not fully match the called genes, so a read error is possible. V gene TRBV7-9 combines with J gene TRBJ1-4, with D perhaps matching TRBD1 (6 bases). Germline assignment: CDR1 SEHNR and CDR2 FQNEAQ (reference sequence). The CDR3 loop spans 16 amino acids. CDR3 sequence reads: CSSSYTGLGSGEKLFF. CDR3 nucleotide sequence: TGTTCCAGCAGCTATACAGGGCTCGGATCGGGTGAAAAACTGTTTTTT.

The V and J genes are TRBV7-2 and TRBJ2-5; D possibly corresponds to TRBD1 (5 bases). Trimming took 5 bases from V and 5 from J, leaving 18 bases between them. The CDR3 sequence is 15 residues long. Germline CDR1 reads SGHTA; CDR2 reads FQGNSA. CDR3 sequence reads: CASSLGALTRETQYF. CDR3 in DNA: TGTGCCAGCAGCCTAGGGGCACTTACACGGGAGACCCAGTACTTC.

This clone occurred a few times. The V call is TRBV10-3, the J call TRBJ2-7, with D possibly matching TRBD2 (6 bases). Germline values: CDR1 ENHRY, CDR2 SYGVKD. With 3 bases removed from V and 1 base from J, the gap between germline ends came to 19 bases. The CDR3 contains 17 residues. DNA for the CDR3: TGTGCCATCAGTGAAGATGGGGGGATTAGGTCATCCTACGAGCAGTACTTC. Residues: CAISEDGGIRSSYEQYF.

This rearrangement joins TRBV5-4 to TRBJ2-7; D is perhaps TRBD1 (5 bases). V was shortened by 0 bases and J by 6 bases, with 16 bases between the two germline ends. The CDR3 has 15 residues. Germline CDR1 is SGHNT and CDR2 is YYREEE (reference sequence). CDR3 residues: CASSLDWAGLSEQYF. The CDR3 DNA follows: TGTGCCAGCAGCTTGGACTGGGCAGGGCTGAGCGAGCAGTACTTC.

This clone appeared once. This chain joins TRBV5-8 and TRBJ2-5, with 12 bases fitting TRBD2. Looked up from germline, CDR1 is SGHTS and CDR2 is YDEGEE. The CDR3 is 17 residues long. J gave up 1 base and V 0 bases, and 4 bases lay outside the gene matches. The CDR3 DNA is TGTGCCAGCAGCTTGGGACTAGCGGGAGAGGTCCAAGAGACCCAGTACTTC. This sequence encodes CASSLGLAGEVQETQYF.

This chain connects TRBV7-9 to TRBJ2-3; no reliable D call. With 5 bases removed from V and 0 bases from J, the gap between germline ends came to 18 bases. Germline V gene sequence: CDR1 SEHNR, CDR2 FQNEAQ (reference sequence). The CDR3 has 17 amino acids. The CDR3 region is CASSHPWVQASTDTQYF. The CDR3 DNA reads TGTGCCAGCAGCCATCCCTGGGTCCAGGCTAGCACAGATACGCAGTATTTT.

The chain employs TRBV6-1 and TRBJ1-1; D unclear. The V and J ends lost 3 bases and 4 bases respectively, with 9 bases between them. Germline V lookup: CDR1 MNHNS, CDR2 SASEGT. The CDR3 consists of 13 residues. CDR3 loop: CASSERLGTEAFF. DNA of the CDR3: TGTGCCAGCAGTGAGAGGTTGGGCACTGAAGCTTTCTTT.

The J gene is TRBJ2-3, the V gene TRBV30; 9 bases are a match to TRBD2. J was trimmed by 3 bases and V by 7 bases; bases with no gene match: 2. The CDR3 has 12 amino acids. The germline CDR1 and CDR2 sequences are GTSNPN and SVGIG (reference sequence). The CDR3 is CASLAGTDTQYF. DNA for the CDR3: TGTGCCTCCCTAGCGGGGACAGATACGCAGTATTTT.

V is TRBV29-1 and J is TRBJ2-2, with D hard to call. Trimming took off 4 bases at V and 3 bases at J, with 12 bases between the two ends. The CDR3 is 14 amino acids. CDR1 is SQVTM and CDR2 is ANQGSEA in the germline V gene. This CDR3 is CSVGRSIYTGELFF. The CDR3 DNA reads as TGCAGCGTTGGGCGGAGTATTTACACCGGGGAGCTGTTTTTT.

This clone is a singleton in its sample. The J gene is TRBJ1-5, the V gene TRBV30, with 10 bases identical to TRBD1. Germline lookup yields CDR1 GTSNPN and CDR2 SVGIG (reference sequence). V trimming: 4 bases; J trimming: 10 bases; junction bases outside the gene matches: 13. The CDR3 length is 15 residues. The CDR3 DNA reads TGTGCCTGGAATCGGGGACAGGGGTTCTCAGGCCCCCAGCATTTT. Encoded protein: CAWNRGQGFSGPQHF.

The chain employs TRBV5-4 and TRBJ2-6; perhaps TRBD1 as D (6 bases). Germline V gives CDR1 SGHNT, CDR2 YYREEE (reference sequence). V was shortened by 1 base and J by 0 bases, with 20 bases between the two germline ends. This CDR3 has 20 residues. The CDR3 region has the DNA TGTGCCAGCAGCTTGCATGGTGTCGCAGGGGACGTCTCTGGGGCCAACGTCCTGACTTTC. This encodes CASSLHGVAGDVSGANVLTF.

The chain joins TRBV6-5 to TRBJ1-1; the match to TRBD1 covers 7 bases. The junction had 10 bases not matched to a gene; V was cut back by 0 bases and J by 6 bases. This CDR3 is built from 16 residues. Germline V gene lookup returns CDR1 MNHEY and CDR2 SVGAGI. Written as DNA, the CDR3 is TGTGCCAGCAGTTACTCGACCGCCAGGGGGGCGGCTGAAGCTTTCTTT. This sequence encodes CASSYSTARGAAEAFF.

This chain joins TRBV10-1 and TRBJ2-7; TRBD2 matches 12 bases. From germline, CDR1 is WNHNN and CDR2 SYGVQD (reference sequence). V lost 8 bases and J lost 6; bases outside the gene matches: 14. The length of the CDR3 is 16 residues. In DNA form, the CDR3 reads TGCGCCAGCGCCGGAGGACGGACTAGCGGGATCTTCGAGCAGTACTTC. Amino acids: CASAGGRTSGIFEQYF.

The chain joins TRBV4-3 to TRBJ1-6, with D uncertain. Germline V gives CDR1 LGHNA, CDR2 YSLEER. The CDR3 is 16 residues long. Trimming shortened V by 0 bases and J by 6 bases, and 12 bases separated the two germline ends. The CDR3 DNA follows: TGCGCCAGCAGCCAAGAGCGGGAATTCCTTAATTCACCCCTCCACTTT. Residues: CASSQEREFLNSPLHF.